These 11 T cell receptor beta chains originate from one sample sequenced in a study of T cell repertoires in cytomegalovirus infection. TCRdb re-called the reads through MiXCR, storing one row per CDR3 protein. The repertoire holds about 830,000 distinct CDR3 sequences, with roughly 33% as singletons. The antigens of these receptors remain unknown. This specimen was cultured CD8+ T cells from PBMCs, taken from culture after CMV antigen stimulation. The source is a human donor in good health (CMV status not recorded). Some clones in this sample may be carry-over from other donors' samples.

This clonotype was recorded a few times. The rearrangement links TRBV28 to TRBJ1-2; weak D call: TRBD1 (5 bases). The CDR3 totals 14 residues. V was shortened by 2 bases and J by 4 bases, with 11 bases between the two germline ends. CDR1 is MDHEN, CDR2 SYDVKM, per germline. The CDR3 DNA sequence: TGTGCCAGCAGTTTAGCAGGGTACGGCTATGGCTACACCTTC. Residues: CASSLAGYGYGYTF.

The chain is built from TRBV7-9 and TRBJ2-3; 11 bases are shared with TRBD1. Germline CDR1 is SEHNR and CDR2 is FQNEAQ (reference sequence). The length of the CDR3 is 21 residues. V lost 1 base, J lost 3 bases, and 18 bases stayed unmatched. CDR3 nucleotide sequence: TGTGCCAGCAGCTTAGTGCCCAATGACATTCGCGGGACAGGGGGGACAGATACGCAGTATTTT. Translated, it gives CASSLVPNDIRGTGGTDTQYF. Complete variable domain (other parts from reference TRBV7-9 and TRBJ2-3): DTGVSQNPRHKITKRGQNVTFRCDPISEHNRLYWYRQTLGQGPEFLTYFQNEAQLEKSRLLSDRFSAERPKGSFSTLEIQRTEQGDSAMYLCASSLVPNDIRGTGGTDTQYFGPGTRLTVL.

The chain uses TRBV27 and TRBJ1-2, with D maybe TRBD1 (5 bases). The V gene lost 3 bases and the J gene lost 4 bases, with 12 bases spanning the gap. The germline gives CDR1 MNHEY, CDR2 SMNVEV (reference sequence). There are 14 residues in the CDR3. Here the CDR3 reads CASSFTDSIYGYTF. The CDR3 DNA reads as TGTGCCAGCAGTTTTACAGACAGCATCTATGGCTACACCTTC.

DNA for the CDR3: TGTGCCAGCAGCCCCGGGACAGGGGATACCTACGAGCAGTACTTC. Encoded protein: CASSPGTGDTYEQYF. The chain uses TRBV6-8 and TRBJ2-7; 10 positions match TRBD1. Germline V gene data show CDR1 as MNHGY and CDR2 as SAAAGT. The CDR3 totals 15 residues. J was trimmed by 2 bases and V by 6 bases; bases with no gene match: 7.

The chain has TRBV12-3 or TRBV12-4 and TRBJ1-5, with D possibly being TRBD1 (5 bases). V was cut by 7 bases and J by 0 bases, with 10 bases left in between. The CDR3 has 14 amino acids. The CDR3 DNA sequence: TGTGCCAGCATGTGGGGGGGTAGCAATCAGCCCCAGCATTTT. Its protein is CASMWGGSNQPQHF.

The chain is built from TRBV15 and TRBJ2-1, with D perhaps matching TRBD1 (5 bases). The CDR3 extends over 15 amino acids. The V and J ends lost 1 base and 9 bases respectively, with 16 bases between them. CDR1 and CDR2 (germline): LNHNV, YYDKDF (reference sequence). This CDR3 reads CATSRGRTTEGEQFF. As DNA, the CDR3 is TGTGCCACCAGCAGAGGAAGGACAACCGAAGGTGAGCAGTTCTTC.

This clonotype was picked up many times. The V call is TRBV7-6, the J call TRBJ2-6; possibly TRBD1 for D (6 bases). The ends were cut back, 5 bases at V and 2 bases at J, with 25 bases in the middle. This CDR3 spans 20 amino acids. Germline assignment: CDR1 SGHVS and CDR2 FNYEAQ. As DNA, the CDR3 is TGTGCCAGCAGCCCCCCGCGCAAAGGGGGAAGCGGTGCTGGGGCCAACGTCCTGACTTTC. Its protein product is CASSPPRKGGSGAGANVLTF. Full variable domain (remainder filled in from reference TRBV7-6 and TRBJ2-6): GAGVSQSPRYKVTKRGQDVALRCDPISGHVSLYWYRQALGQGPEFLTYFNYEAQQDKSGLPNDRFSAERPEGSISTLTIQRTEQRDSAMYRCASSPPRKGGSGAGANVLTFGAGSRLTVL.

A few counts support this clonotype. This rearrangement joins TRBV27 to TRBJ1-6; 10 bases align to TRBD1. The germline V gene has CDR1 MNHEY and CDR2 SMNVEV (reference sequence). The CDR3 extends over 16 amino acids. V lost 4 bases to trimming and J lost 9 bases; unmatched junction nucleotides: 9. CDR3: CASSSTLTGGTSPLHF. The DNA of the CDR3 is TGTGCCAGCAGTTCTACCTTGACAGGGGGCACTTCACCCCTCCACTTT.

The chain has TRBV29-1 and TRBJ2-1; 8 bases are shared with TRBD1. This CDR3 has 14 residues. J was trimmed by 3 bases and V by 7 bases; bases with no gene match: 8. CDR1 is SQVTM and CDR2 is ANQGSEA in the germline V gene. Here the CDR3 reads CSAWGQEFYNEQFF. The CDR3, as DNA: TGCAGCGCCTGGGGACAGGAGTTCTACAATGAGCAGTTCTTC.

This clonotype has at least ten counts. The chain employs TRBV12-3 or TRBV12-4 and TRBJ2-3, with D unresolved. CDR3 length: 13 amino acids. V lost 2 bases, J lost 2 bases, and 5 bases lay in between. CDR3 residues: CASSLTFTDTQYF. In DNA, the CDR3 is TGTGCCAGCAGTTTAACATTCACAGATACGCAGTATTTT.

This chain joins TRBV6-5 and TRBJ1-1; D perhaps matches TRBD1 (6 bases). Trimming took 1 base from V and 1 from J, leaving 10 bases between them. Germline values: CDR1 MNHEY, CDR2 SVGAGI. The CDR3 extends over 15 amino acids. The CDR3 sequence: CASSYLQQGNTEAFF. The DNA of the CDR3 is TGTGCCAGCAGTTACTTGCAACAGGGGAACACTGAAGCTTTCTTT.